The 17 T cell receptor beta chains in this list originate from one sample, sequenced in a study of blood T cell repertoires in COVID-19. TCRdb's copy holds only in-frame clones and misses some; the assay was immunoSEQ multiplex PCR. Here the sample spans about 62,000 clones, roughly nine tenths being singletons. Sequenced material: peripheral blood. Receptor source: a woman aged 60-75 years with COVID-19, enrolled during active disease.

The rearrangement uses TRBV12-2 and TRBJ2-7; the table's D call of TRBD1 was not tested on the DNA. TRBV12-2 is classified as a pseudogene. CDR3 size: 20 residues. The CDR3 bases are TGTGCAAGTCGCTTAGTCCTGCGACCACAGGGGGCGTCCCCTTCCTACGAGCAGTACTTC. Translation gives CASRLVLRPQGASPSYEQYF.

The chain recombines TRBV11-2 with TRBJ1-2; no reliable D call. The CDR3 sequence is 14 residues long. V was trimmed by 0 bases and J by 8 bases, leaving 13 bases between them. Germline V gives CDR1 SGHAT, CDR2 FQNNGV. The CDR3, as DNA: TGTGCCAGCAGCTTAGAGATCGGGGTAGCCGGCTACACCTTC. It yields the protein CASSLEIGVAGYTF.

The chain links TRBV7-3 to TRBJ1-1; D might be TRBD1 (6 bases). This CDR3 spans 15 amino acids. The V gene lost 2 bases and the J gene lost 4 bases, with 14 bases spanning the gap. The germline CDR1 and CDR2 sequences are SGHTA and FQGTGA. The CDR3 DNA reads TGTGCCAGCAGCTTAGCCCCCCTAGGGGGCACTGAAGCTTTCTTT. This sequence encodes CASSLAPLGGTEAFF.

V gene TRBV9 combines with J gene TRBJ1-3; maybe TRBD1 (5 bases). The CDR3 consists of 14 residues. Germline V gene data show CDR1 as SGDLS and CDR2 as YYNGEE. Trimming cost V 7 bases and J 0 bases, with 11 bases left between them. The CDR3 region is CASGFDSSGNTIYF. The CDR3 DNA sequence: TGTGCCAGCGGATTCGACAGCTCTGGAAACACCATATATTTT.

The chain links TRBV11-3 to TRBJ1-3; D gene uncertain. Germline CDR1 and CDR2: SGHNT and YENEEA. V was shortened by 10 bases and J by 0 bases, with 16 bases between the two germline ends. The CDR3 is 15 residues long. The DNA of the CDR3 is TGTGCCATCCAGAAGACGGGGAGCTCTGGAAACACCATATATTTT. Protein sequence: CAIQKTGSSGNTIYF.

This chain connects TRBV30 to TRBJ1-3; 10 nucleotides match TRBD1. Germline CDR1 GTSNPN, CDR2 SVGIG (reference sequence). After removal of 7 bases from V and 1 base from J, the junction contained 7 bases not matched to a gene. This CDR3 is built from 15 residues. CDR3: CAFIRDRGSGNTIYF. CDR3 DNA sequence: TGTGCCTTTATCCGGGACAGGGGTTCTGGAAACACCATATATTTT.

The rearrangement uses TRBV28 and TRBJ1-4, with D maybe TRBD1 (5 bases). The V gene's germline CDR1 is MDHEN and CDR2 SYDVKM. CDR3 length equals 15 residues. The V end lost 7 bases, the J end lost 8 bases, and 20 bases lay between the germline ends. Here the CDR3 reads CASNEVPAGREKLFF. The CDR3 DNA follows: TGTGCCAGCAACGAAGTGCCGGCAGGGAGGGAAAAACTGTTTTTT. Supplemented by reference TRBV28 and TRBJ1-4, the full variable domain reads DVKVTQSSRYLVKRTGEKVFLECVQDMDHENMFWYRQDPGLGLRLIYFSYDVKMKEKGDIPEGYSVSREKKERFSLILESASTNQTSMYLCASNEVPAGREKLFFGSGTQLSVL.

This clone came up a few times. The same CDR3 also results from other DNA sequences found in this sample. This rearrangement joins TRBV19 to TRBJ1-1; the D gene is possibly TRBD1 (6 bases). CDR3 length: 13 residues. With 4 bases removed from V and 1 base from J, the gap between germline ends came to 7 bases. Germline-derived CDR1 and CDR2 are LNHDA and SQIVND (reference sequence). The CDR3 nucleotides read TGTGCCAGTAGTACGACAGGGAACACTGAAGCTTTCTTT. This codes for CASSTTGNTEAFF.

The CDR3 region is CASSQDRRGVGGYTF. The DNA for the CDR3 is TGTGCCAGCAGCCAAGATCGCAGAGGAGTAGGAGGCTACACCTTC. V and J are TRBV14 and TRBJ1-2, with unresolved D. Germline lookup yields CDR1 SGHDN and CDR2 FVKESK. This CDR3 region has 15 residues. V was pared by 0 bases and J by 8 bases, with 16 bases between.

The chain combines TRBV27 with TRBJ2-1; D ambiguous. With 4 bases removed from V and 9 bases from J, the gap between germline ends came to 13 bases. Germline assignment: CDR1 MNHEY and CDR2 SMNVEV (reference sequence). The CDR3 spans 13 residues. The CDR3 loop reads CASSSFRGSEQFF. As DNA, the CDR3 is TGTGCCAGCAGTTCCTTCCGAGGAAGTGAGCAGTTCTTC.

The rearrangement joins TRBV5-5 to TRBJ1-1; 9 bases agree with TRBD1. Germline V gene data show CDR1 as SGHKS and CDR2 as YYEKEE (reference sequence). This CDR3 is built from 15 residues. The junction had 12 bases not matched to a gene; V was cut back by 4 bases and J by 8 bases. DNA for the CDR3: TGTGCCAGCAGCACCCGGGACAGGGTATTTACCGAAGCTTTCTTT. Translated, it gives CASSTRDRVFTEAFF.

The rearrangement uses TRBV6-4 and TRBJ2-3; a possible D gene is TRBD1 (6 bases). The germline CDR1 and CDR2 sequences are MRHNA and SNTAGT. V lost 3 bases and J 0 bases, leaving 13 bases between the germline ends. This CDR3 contains 16 residues. The chain's CDR3 is CASSEYYGQSTDTQYF. CDR3 coding DNA: TGTGCCAGCAGTGAATACTACGGACAGAGCACAGATACGCAGTATTTT.

The chain is built from TRBV28 and TRBJ1-2, with TRBD1 matching over 9 bases. V trimming: 4 bases; J trimming: 7 bases; junction bases outside the gene matches: 10. The CDR3 is 15 residues long. The V gene's germline CDR1 is MDHEN and CDR2 SYDVKM. Here the CDR3 reads CASSSAGQGLGGYTF. The CDR3 DNA reads as TGTGCCAGCAGTTCCGCGGGACAGGGATTGGGTGGCTACACCTTC.

J is TRBJ2-1 and V is TRBV10-1; 9 bases are a match to TRBD2. The germline V gene has CDR1 WNHNN and CDR2 SYGVQD (reference sequence). J gave up 3 bases and V 6 bases, and 6 bases lay outside the gene matches. CDR3 length: 15 amino acids. For the CDR3, the DNA is TGCGCCAGCAGCCCCTCTAGCGGGAACTACAATGAGCAGTTCTTC. Translating gives CASSPSSGNYNEQFF.

This rearrangement joins TRBV5-4 to TRBJ1-5; tentatively, D is TRBD1 (6 bases). CDR3 size: 15 residues. The V end lost 0 bases, the J end lost 6 bases, and 13 bases lay between the germline ends. Germline CDR1 SGHNT, CDR2 YYREEE (reference sequence). CDR3 loop: CASSLDGQGTQPQHF. CDR3 DNA sequence: TGTGCCAGCAGCTTGGATGGTCAGGGGACTCAGCCCCAGCATTTT.

This sequence joins TRBV5-4 and TRBJ2-2; D call uncertain. The CDR3 is made up of 11 amino acids. The germline V gene encodes CDR1 SGHNT and CDR2 YYREEE (reference sequence). The V end was cut by 5 bases, the J end by 5 bases, with 4 bases between. The CDR3 protein is CASSNTGELFF. DNA of the CDR3: TGTGCCAGCAGTAATACCGGGGAGCTGTTTTTT.

J is TRBJ2-3 and V is TRBV24-1; 8 positions match TRBD2. After removal of 3 bases from V and 9 bases from J, the junction contained 4 bases not matched to a gene. The CDR3 is made up of 13 amino acids. Germline lookup yields CDR1 KGHDR and CDR2 SFDVKD. CDR3 loop: CATSDPPGGTQYF. The CDR3 coding sequence is TGTGCCACCAGTGATCCTCCGGGGGGGACGCAGTATTTT.